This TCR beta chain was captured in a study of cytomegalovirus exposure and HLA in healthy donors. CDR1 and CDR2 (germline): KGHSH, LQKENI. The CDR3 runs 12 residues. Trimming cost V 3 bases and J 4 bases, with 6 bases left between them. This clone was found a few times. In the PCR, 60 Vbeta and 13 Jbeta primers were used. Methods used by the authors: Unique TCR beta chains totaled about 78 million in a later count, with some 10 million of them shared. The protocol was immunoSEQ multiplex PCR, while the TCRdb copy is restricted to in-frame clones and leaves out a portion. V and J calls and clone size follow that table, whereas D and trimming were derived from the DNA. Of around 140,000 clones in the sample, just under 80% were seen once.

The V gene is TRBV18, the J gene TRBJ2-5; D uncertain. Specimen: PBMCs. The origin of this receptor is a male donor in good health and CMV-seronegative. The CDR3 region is CASSPELETQYF. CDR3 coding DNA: TGTGCCAGCTCACCGGAGTTAGAGACCCAGTACTTC.